This T cell receptor (beta chain) was found in a study of blood T cell repertoires in COVID-19. For the study at large: Researchers got acute and convalescent COVID-19 samples from the United States, Italy and Spain. From T cells, B-cell-depleted T cells, or PBMCs came the material, which was cDNA or gDNA.

As processed by the authors: Reference gene primer amplification yielded estimated nucleated cell counts. The assay was immunoSEQ multiplex PCR, and TCRdb's table has in-frame clones only and misses some. That table is the source of V, J and clone size, and D and trimming were worked out from the DNA. Among roughly 45,000 clones listed, over 85% were seen once. Seattle cases were enrolled at active infection and followed longitudinally. The CDR3 extends over 13 amino acids. Germline CDR1 reads SNHLY; CDR2 reads FYNNEI. With 6 bases removed from V and 3 bases from J, the gap between germline ends came to 9 bases.

The receptor's source is a man aged 55 to 70 with COVID-19, enrolled during active disease. The source material was peripheral blood. J is TRBJ1-5 and V is TRBV2; D may be TRBD1 (6 bases). The CDR3 sequence: CASRTGTNQPQHF. CDR3 coding DNA: TGTGCCAGCAGGACAGGAACCAATCAGCCCCAGCATTTT.